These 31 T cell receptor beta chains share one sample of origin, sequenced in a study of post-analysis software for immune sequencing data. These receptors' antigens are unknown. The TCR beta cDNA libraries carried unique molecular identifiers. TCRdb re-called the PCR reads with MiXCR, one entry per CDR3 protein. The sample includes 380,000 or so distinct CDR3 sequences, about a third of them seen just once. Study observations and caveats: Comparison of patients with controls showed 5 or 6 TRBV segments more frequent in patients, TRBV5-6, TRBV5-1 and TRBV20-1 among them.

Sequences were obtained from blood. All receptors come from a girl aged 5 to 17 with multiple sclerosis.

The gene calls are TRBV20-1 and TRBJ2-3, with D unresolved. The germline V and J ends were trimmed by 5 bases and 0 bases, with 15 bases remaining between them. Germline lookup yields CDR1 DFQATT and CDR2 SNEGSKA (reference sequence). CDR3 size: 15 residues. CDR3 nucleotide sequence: TGCAGTGCTTGTTTGGGGAAGACTAGCACAGATACGCAGTATTTT. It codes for CSACLGKTSTDTQYF.

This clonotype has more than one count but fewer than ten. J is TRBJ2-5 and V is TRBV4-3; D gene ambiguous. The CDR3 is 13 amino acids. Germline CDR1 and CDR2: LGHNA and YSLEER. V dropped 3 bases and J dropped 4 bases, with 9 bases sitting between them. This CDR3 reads CASSQTFTETQYF. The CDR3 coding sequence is TGCGCCAGCAGCCAGACATTTACAGAGACCCAGTACTTC.

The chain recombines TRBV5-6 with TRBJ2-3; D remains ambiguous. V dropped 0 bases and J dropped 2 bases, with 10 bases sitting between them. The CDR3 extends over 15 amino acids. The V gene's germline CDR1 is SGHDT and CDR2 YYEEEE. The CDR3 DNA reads TGTGCCAGCAGCTTGGCCTACCTGGACACAGATACGCAGTATTTT. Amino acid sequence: CASSLAYLDTDTQYF.

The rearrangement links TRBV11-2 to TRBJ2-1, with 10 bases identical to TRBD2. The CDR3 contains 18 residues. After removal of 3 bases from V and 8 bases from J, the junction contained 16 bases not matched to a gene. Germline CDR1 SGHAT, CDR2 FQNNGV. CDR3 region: CASSFSPLQRGGSHEQFF. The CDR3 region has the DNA TGTGCCAGCAGCTTTTCCCCTCTACAGCGGGGGGGAAGCCATGAGCAGTTCTTC.

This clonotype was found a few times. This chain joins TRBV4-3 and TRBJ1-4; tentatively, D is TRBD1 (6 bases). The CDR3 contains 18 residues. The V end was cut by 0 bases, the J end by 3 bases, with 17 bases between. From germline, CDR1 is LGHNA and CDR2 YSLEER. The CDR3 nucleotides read TGCGCCAGCAGCCAAGATAGTGGGTTGGACAGCTCTAATGAAAAACTGTTTTTT. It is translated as CASSQDSGLDSSNEKLFF.

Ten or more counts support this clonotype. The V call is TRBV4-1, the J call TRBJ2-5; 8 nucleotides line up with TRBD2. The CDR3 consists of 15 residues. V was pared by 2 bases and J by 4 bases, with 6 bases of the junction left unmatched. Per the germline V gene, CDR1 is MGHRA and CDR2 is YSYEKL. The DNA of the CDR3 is TGCGCCAGCAGCCAAATAGGCCTAGCGGGAGAGACCCAGTACTTC. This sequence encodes CASSQIGLAGETQYF.

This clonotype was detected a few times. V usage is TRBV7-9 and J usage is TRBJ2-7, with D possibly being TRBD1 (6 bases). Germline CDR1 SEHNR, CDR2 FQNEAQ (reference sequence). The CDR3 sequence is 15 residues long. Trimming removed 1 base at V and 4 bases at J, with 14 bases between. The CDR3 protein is CASSLEAGTMYEQYF. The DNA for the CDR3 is TGTGCCAGCAGCTTAGAGGCCGGGACAATGTACGAGCAGTACTTC.

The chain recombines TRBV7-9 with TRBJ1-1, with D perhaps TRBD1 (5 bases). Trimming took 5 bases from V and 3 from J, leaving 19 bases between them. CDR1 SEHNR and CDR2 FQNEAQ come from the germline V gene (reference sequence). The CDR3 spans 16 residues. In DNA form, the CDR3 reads TGTGCCAGCAGCGGGTTATGGGCAGGGCCGGACACTGAAGCTTTCTTT. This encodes CASSGLWAGPDTEAFF.

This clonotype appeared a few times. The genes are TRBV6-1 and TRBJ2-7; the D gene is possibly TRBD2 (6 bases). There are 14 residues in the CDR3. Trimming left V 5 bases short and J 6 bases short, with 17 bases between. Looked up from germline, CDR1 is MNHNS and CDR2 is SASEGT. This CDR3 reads CASSSTRTQSEQYF. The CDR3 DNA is TGTGCCAGCAGTTCGACTAGGACCCAGTCCGAGCAGTACTTC.

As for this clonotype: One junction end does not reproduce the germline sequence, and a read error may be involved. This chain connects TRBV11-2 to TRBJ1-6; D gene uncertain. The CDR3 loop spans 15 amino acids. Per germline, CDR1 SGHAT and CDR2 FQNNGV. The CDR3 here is CVSSQDYSYNSPLHF. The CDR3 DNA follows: TGTGTCAGCAGTCAGGACTACTCCTATAATTCACCCCTCCACTTT.

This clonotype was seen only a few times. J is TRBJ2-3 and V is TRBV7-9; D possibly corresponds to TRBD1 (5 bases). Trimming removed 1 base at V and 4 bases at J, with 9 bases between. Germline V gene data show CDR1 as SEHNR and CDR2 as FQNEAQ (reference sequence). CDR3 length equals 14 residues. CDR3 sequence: CASSLDQGADTQYF. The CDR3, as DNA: TGTGCCAGCAGCTTAGATCAGGGCGCAGATACGCAGTATTTT.

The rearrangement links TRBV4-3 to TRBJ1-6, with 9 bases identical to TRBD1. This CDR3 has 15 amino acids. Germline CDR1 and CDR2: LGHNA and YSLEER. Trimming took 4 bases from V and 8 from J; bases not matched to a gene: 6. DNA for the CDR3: TGCGCCAGCAGCCGCGGGACAGGGTCGGATTCACCCCTCCACTTT. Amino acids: CASSRGTGSDSPLHF.

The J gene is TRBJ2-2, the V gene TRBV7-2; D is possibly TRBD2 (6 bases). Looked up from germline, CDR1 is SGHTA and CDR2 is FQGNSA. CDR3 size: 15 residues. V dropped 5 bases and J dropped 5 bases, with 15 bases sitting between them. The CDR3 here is CASSATRLGTGELFF. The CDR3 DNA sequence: TGTGCCAGCAGCGCGACTAGATTGGGTACCGGGGAGCTGTTTTTT.

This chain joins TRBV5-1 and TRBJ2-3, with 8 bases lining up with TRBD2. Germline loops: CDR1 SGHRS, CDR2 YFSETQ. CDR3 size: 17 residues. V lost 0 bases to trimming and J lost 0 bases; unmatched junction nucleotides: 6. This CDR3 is CASSLGSTSASTDTQYF. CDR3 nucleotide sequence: TGCGCCAGCAGCTTGGGATCGACTAGCGCTAGCACAGATACGCAGTATTTT.

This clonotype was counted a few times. The CDR3 region is CASSTAYRVHPGNQPQHF. In DNA, the CDR3 is TGTGCCAGTTCCACAGCCTACAGGGTACATCCCGGTAATCAGCCCCAGCATTTT. The V and J genes are TRBV6-1 and TRBJ1-5, with D possibly being TRBD1 (6 bases). Trimming removed 9 bases at V and 4 bases at J, with 28 bases between. Per the germline V gene, CDR1 is MNHNS and CDR2 is SASEGT. This CDR3 contains 18 residues.

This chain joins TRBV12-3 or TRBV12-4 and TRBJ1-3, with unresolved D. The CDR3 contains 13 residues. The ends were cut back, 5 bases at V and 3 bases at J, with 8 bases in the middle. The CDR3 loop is CASSPSIGNTIYF. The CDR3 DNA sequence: TGTGCCAGCAGTCCATCTATTGGAAACACCATATATTTT.

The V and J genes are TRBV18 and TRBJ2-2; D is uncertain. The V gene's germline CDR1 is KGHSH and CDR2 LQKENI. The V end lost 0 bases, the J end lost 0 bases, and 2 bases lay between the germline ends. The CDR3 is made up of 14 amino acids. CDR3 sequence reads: CASSPPSNTGELFF. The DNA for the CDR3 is TGTGCCAGCTCACCACCGTCGAACACCGGGGAGCTGTTTTTT.

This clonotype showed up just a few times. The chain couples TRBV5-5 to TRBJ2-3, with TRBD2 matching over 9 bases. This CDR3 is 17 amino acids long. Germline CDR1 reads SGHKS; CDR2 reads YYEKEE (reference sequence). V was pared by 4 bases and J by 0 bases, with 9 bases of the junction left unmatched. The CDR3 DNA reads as TGTGCCAGCAGCCTTGTAAGACTAGCGGCAAGCACAGATACGCAGTATTTT. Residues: CASSLVRLAASTDTQYF.

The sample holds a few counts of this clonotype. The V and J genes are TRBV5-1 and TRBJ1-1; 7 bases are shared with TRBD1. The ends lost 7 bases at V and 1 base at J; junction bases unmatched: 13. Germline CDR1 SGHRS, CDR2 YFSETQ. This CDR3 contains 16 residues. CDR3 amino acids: CASWRGTGQRNTEAFF. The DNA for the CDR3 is TGCGCCAGCTGGCGGGGTACGGGACAGCGGAACACTGAAGCTTTCTTT.

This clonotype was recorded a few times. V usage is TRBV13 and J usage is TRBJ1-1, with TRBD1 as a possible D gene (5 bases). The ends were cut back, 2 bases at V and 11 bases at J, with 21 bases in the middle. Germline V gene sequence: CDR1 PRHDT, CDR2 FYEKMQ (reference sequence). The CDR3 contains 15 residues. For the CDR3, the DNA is TGTGCCAGCAGCTTAAGGGGCAGTTCGGCGGTCACGGCTTTCTTT. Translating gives CASSLRGSSAVTAFF.

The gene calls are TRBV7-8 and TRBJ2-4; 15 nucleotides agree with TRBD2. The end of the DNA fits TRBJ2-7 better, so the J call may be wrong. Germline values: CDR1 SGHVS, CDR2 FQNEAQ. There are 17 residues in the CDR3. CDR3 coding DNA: TGTGCCAGCAGTTTACTGGGGACTAGCGGGGGGATCTACGAGCAGTACTTC. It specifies CASSLLGTSGGIYEQYF.

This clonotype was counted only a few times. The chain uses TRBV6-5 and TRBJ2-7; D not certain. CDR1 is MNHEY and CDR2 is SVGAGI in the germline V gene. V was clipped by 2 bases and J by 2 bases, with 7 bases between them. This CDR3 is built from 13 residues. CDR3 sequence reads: CASSYRDPYEQYF. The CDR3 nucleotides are TGTGCCAGCAGTTACAGGGATCCCTACGAGCAGTACTTC.

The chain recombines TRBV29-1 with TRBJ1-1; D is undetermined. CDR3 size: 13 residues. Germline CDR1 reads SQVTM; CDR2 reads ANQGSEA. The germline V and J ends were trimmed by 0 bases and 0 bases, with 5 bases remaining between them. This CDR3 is CSVEEGLNTEAFF. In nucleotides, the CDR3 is TGCAGCGTTGAAGAGGGTTTGAACACTGAAGCTTTCTTT. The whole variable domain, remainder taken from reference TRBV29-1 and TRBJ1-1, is SAVISQKPSRDICQRGTSLTIQCQVDSQVTMMFWYRQQPGQSLTLIATANQGSEATYESGFVIDKFPISRPNLTFSTLTVSNMSPEDSSIYLCSVEEGLNTEAFFGQGTRLTVV.

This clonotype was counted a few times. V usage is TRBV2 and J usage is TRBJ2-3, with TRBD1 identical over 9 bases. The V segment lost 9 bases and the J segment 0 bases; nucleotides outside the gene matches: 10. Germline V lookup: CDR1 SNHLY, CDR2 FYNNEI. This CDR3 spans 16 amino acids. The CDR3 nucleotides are TGTGCCAGGGGACAGGGCCGTAGTGGTAGCACAGATACGCAGTATTTT. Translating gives CARGQGRSGSTDTQYF.

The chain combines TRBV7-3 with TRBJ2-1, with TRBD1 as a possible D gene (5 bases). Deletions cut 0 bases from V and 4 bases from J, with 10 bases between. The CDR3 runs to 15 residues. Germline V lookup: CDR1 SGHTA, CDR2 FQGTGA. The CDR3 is CASSLTGAGYNEQFF. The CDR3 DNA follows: TGTGCCAGCAGCTTAACAGGGGCAGGGTACAATGAGCAGTTCTTC.

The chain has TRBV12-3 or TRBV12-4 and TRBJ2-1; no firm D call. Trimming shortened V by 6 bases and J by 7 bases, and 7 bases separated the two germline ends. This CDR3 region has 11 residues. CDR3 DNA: TGTGCCAGCAGACTTAGGAATGAGCAGTTCTTC. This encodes CASRLRNEQFF.

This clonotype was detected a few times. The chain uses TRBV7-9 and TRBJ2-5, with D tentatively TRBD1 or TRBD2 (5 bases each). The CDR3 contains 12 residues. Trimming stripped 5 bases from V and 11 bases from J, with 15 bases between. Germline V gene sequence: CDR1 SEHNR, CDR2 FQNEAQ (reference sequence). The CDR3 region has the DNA TGTGCCAGCAGCCCGGGGTTGGGGGAGCAGTACTTC. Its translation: CASSPGLGEQYF.

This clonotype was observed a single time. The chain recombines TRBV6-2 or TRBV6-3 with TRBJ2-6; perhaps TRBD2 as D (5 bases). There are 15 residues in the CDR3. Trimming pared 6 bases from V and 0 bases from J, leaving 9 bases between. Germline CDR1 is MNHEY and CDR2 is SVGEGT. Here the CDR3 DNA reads TGTGCCAGCAGCCGACTAAGCTCTGGGGCCAACGTCCTGACTTTC. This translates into CASSRLSSGANVLTF.

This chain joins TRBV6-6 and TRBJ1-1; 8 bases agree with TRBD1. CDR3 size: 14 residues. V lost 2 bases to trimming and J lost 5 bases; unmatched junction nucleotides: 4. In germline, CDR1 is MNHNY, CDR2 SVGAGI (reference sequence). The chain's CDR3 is CASSYPTGATEAFF. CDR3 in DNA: TGTGCCAGCAGTTACCCGACAGGGGCGACTGAAGCTTTCTTT.

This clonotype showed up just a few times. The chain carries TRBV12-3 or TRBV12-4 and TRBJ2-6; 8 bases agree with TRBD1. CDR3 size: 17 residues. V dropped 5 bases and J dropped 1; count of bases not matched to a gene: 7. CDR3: CASSPDRGGSGANVLTF. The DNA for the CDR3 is TGTGCCAGCAGTCCCGACAGGGGAGGTTCTGGGGCCAACGTCCTGACTTTC.

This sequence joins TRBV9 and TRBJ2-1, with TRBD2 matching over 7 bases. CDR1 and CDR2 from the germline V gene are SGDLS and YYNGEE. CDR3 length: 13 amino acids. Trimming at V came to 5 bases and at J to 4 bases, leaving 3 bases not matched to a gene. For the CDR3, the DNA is TGTGCCAGCAGGGGGAGGGATTACAATGAGCAGTTCTTC. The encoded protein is CASRGRDYNEQFF.